What follows are 32 T cell receptor beta chains derived from one specimen sequenced in a study of OX40 agonist ivuxolimab in advanced cancers. Using immunoSEQ multiplex PCR, the repertoire was profiled, and TCRdb retains in-frame clones only, with some absent. The repertoire has about 70,000 clones, approximately 90% of them found once; the top ten carry 7.6%. Sequencing was performed on CD4+ or CD8+ T cells sorted from blood, taken in a trial of the OX40 agonist ivuxolimab. The origin of the receptors is an adult with an advanced solid tumor such as melanoma, head and neck, liver or kidney cancer.

This clone was detected only a few times. The gene calls are TRBV5-1 and TRBJ2-3, with 10 bases lining up with TRBD2. Germline trimming cut 2 bases from V and 1 base from J; bases unmatched to any gene: 7. Germline V lookup: CDR1 SGHRS, CDR2 YFSETQ. The CDR3 is 17 amino acids. CDR3 region: CASSFVFGTSGTDTQYF. CDR3 sequence (DNA): TGCGCCAGCAGCTTTGTATTCGGGACTAGCGGCACAGATACGCAGTATTTT.

The V and J genes are TRBV19 and TRBJ2-5; D gene ambiguous. Germline V lookup: CDR1 LNHDA, CDR2 SQIVND (reference sequence). This CDR3 is built from 13 residues. V shed 7 bases and J shed 5 bases, with 14 bases lying between them. The CDR3 bases are TGTGCCAGTATCGACCTCCCCGGGGAGACCCAGTACTTC. Translation: CASIDLPGETQYF.

The J gene is TRBJ2-7, the V gene TRBV5-1, with 10 bases aligning to TRBD1. Germline assignment: CDR1 SGHRS and CDR2 YFSETQ. The CDR3 runs 14 residues. J lost 6 bases, V lost 3 bases, and 6 bases had no gene match. The CDR3 reads CASSSGQGLGEQYF. CDR3 nucleotide sequence: TGCGCCAGCAGCTCGGGACAGGGGTTAGGCGAGCAGTACTTC.

The chain is built from TRBV23-1 and TRBJ2-7; 8 nucleotides line up with TRBD2. Being an ORF, TRBV23-1 has a function that is uncertain. This CDR3 spans 20 amino acids. V shed 2 bases, J shed 3 bases, and the junction held 21 bases outside the gene matches. The CDR3 here is CASSQDHRDDTGTRVYEQYF. CDR3 nucleotides: TGCGCCAGCAGTCAAGATCATAGGGACGACACCGGGACTAGGGTCTACGAGCAGTACTTC.

The rearrangement links TRBV27 to TRBJ2-1; weak D call: TRBD1 (7 bases). Trimming removed 6 bases at V and 5 bases at J, with 17 bases between. Germline-derived CDR1 and CDR2 are MNHEY and SMNVEV (reference sequence). The CDR3 extends over 15 amino acids. CDR3 amino acids: CASRPQGGPNNEQFF. The DNA for the CDR3 is TGTGCCAGCAGACCCCAGGGGGGCCCAAACAATGAGCAGTTCTTC.

The J gene is TRBJ2-7, the V gene TRBV13; D unclear. Trimming stripped 3 bases from V and 0 bases from J, with 3 bases between. The CDR3 runs to 12 residues. Looked up from germline, CDR1 is PRHDT and CDR2 is FYEKMQ (reference sequence). CDR3 bases: TGTGCCAGCAGCTTTAGCTCCTACGAGCAGTACTTC. It encodes CASSFSSYEQYF.

V usage is TRBV5-4 and J usage is TRBJ2-1; TRBD2 might be the D (5 bases). The V gene's germline CDR1 is SGHNT and CDR2 YYREEE (reference sequence). Trimming shortened V by 2 bases and J by 4 bases, and 13 bases separated the two germline ends. There are 15 residues in the CDR3. CDR3 sequence reads: CASSFEDWIYNEQFF. DNA for the CDR3: TGTGCCAGCAGCTTTGAGGACTGGATATACAATGAGCAGTTCTTC. Full variable domain (rest looked up from reference TRBV5-4 and TRBJ2-1): ETGVTQSPTHLIKTRGQQVTLRCSSQSGHNTVSWYQQALGQGPQFIFQYYREEENGRGNFPPRFSGLQFPNYSSELNVNALELDDSALYLCASSFEDWIYNEQFFGPGTRLTVL.

In this sample, this clone turned up once. The chain has TRBV2 and TRBJ2-5, with 9 bases aligning to TRBD1. With V trimmed by 6 bases and J by 2 bases, 1 base remained unmatched. CDR3 length equals 13 residues. CDR1 is SNHLY and CDR2 is FYNNEI in the germline V gene. CDR3 loop: CASRGQGQETQYF. In DNA form, the CDR3 reads TGTGCCAGCAGGGGACAGGGTCAAGAGACCCAGTACTTC. Using reference TRBV2 and TRBJ2-5 for the parts outside the CDR3, the full variable domain is EPEVTQTPSHQVTQMGQEVILRCVPISNHLYFYWYRQILGQKVEFLVSFYNNEISEKSEIFDDQFSVERPDGSNFTLKIRSTKLEDSAMYFCASRGQGQETQYFGPGTRLLVL.

The V gene is TRBV27, the J gene TRBJ2-1, with 7 bases that match TRBD1. V lost 4 bases, J lost 7 bases, and 10 bases stayed unmatched. Germline V gene data show CDR1 as MNHEY and CDR2 as SMNVEV (reference sequence). The CDR3 is 15 residues long. The CDR3 DNA is TGTGCCAGCAGTTCAACGACAGGGTTAAGGAATGAGCAGTTCTTC. Its protein product is CASSSTTGLRNEQFF.

In DNA, the CDR3 is TGTGCCAGCAGCCCTGGTACAGGGCCCTTGGGTGGCTACACCTTC. Protein: CASSPGTGPLGGYTF. The rearrangement uses TRBV7-6 and TRBJ1-2; weak D call: TRBD1 (6 bases). The CDR3 has 15 amino acids. V gave up 5 bases and J gave up 7 bases, with 20 bases separating them. In germline, CDR1 is SGHVS, CDR2 FNYEAQ.

This chain connects TRBV28 to TRBJ1-5; D not certain. Trimming cost V 4 bases and J 2 bases, with 12 bases left between them. The length of the CDR3 is 15 residues. CDR1 is MDHEN, CDR2 SYDVKM, per germline. The DNA for the CDR3 is TGTGCCAGCAGTTCCTTGGACGGTGGCAATCAGCCCCAGCATTTT. Its translation is CASSSLDGGNQPQHF.

The V call is TRBV7-9, the J call TRBJ2-7, with a tentative D call TRBD2 (7 bases). V was cut by 5 bases and J by 2 bases, with 13 bases left in between. Germline CDR1 and CDR2: SEHNR and FQNEAQ (reference sequence). The CDR3 covers 14 residues. Written as DNA, the CDR3 is TGTGCCAGCAGCACGGGGGGCCCTGCCTACGAGCAGTACTTC. Translation gives CASSTGGPAYEQYF.

The rearrangement links TRBV13 to TRBJ2-2; D gene ambiguous. The germline CDR1 and CDR2 sequences are PRHDT and FYEKMQ (reference sequence). The CDR3 length is 14 residues. The V and J ends lost 5 bases and 6 bases respectively, with 13 bases between them. The CDR3 spells CASSLLMGAGELFF. In DNA form, the CDR3 reads TGTGCCAGCAGCCTCCTTATGGGCGCCGGGGAGCTGTTTTTT. The whole variable domain, filled in from reference TRBV13 and TRBJ2-2, reads AAGVIQSPRHLIKEKRETATLKCYPIPRHDTVYWYQQGPGQDPQFLISFYEKMQSDKGSIPDRFSAQQFSDYHSELNMSSLELGDSALYFCASSLLMGAGELFFGEGSRLTVL.

This rearrangement joins TRBV10-2 to TRBJ2-6; weak D call: TRBD1 (6 bases). The germline gives CDR1 WSHSY, CDR2 SAAADI. V lost 4 bases and J 4 bases, leaving 8 bases between the germline ends. The CDR3 totals 14 residues. The CDR3 loop reads CASSGGRGANVLTF. CDR3 DNA sequence: TGCGCCAGCAGTGGGGGGCGGGGGGCCAACGTCCTGACTTTC.

The gene calls are TRBV27 and TRBJ2-5, with 10 bases fitting TRBD1. With the DNA end fitting TRBJ2-7 better, the J assignment may be wrong. CDR1 is MNHEY and CDR2 is SMNVEV in the germline V gene (reference sequence). This CDR3 has 16 amino acids. CDR3 loop: CASRHSGDRGSYEQYF. Here the CDR3 DNA reads TGTGCCAGCAGACACTCAGGGGACAGGGGCTCCTACGAGCAGTACTTC.

The V and J genes are TRBV5-1 and TRBJ2-7, with 8 bases aligning to TRBD1. Germline CDR1 and CDR2: SGHRS and YFSETQ. J was trimmed by 4 bases and V by 3 bases; bases with no gene match: 9. The CDR3 runs to 15 residues. Here the CDR3 DNA reads TGCGCCAGCAGCTCTATAACCGGGACAGGATACGAGCAGTACTTC. This encodes CASSSITGTGYEQYF.

The chain carries TRBV5-6 and TRBJ2-7; D call uncertain. CDR3 length equals 13 residues. In germline, CDR1 is SGHDT, CDR2 YYEEEE. V dropped 1 base and J dropped 3 bases, with 8 bases sitting between them. In nucleotides, the CDR3 is TGTGCCAGCAGCTTGCCCGGTTTCTACGAGCAGTACTTC. Amino acids: CASSLPGFYEQYF.

The chain uses TRBV9 and TRBJ1-2; 9 nucleotides match TRBD1. This CDR3 is built from 15 residues. The V segment lost 5 bases and the J segment 7 bases; nucleotides outside the gene matches: 12. Germline lookup yields CDR1 SGDLS and CDR2 YYNGEE. The CDR3 is CASSIPGQGRGGYTF. The CDR3 DNA follows: TGTGCCAGCAGTATCCCGGGACAGGGAAGGGGTGGCTACACCTTC.

The chain couples TRBV5-1 to TRBJ2-7; D is unresolved. Germline CDR1 reads SGHRS; CDR2 reads YFSETQ. The CDR3 sequence is 13 residues long. The V end was cut by 5 bases, the J end by 2 bases, with 11 bases between. CDR3 coding DNA: TGCGCCAGCAGTTCCAGGAGTCCCTACGAGCAGTACTTC. This sequence encodes CASSSRSPYEQYF.

This clone was detected only a few times. The gene calls are TRBV7-9 and TRBJ1-1; D remains ambiguous. V was pared by 1 base and J by 10 bases, with 7 bases between. Looked up from germline, CDR1 is SEHNR and CDR2 is FQNEAQ (reference sequence). CDR3 size: 11 residues. In DNA form, the CDR3 reads TGTGCCAGCAGCTTAGGGGAGGGAGCTTTCTTT. This gives the protein CASSLGEGAFF.

The sample holds one count of this clone. CDR3: CSVELDRPQDTF. The CDR3, as DNA: TGCAGCGTTGAGTTGGACAGGCCCCAGGATACCTTC. This chain connects TRBV29-1 to TRBJ1-2; 7 bases are shared with TRBD1. Germline V gene lookup returns CDR1 SQVTM and CDR2 ANQGSEA. The CDR3 is made up of 12 amino acids. V was pared by 3 bases and J by 14 bases, with 12 bases of the junction left unmatched.

The rearrangement links TRBV5-1 to TRBJ2-2, with 7 positions matching TRBD2. Germline loops: CDR1 SGHRS, CDR2 YFSETQ. This CDR3 is built from 15 residues. The V segment lost 4 bases and the J segment 6 bases; nucleotides outside the gene matches: 9. The CDR3 DNA reads as TGCGCCAGCAGCCCCCCCGGTGCGGGGGCCGGGGAGCTGTTTTTT. Its translation: CASSPPGAGAGELFF. Looking up the rest from reference TRBV5-1 and TRBJ2-2 gives the full variable domain: KAGVTQTPRYLIKTRGQQVTLSCSPISGHRSVSWYQQTPGQGLQFLFEYFSETQRNKGNFPGRFSGRQFSNSRSEMNVSTLELGDSALYLCASSPPGAGAGELFFGEGSRLTVL.

This sequence joins TRBV5-6 and TRBJ2-7, with D possibly being TRBD1 (6 bases). The V gene's germline CDR1 is SGHDT and CDR2 YYEEEE. Trimming removed 4 bases from V and 2 bases from J, with 19 bases in between. The CDR3 runs 16 residues. CDR3 loop: CASSGGHGNPTYEQYF. The DNA of the CDR3 is TGTGCCAGCAGCGGGGGACACGGGAACCCCACCTACGAGCAGTACTTC.

The chain carries TRBV2 and TRBJ2-2; TRBD1 or TRBD2 may be the D gene (5 bases each). V lost 11 bases and J lost 6, with 13 bases in between. The CDR3 has 12 amino acids. Germline CDR1 is SNHLY and CDR2 is FYNNEI. In nucleotides, the CDR3 is TGTGCCGGGGGTATTGATCCCGGGGAGCTGTTTTTT. Translation: CAGGIDPGELFF. The full variable domain, rest sourced from reference TRBV2 and TRBJ2-2, is EPEVTQTPSHQVTQMGQEVILRCVPISNHLYFYWYRQILGQKVEFLVSFYNNEISEKSEIFDDQFSVERPDGSNFTLKIRSTKLEDSAMYFCAGGIDPGELFFGEGSRLTVL.

Regarding this clone: Other DNA sequences in the same sample also yield this CDR3. This chain uses TRBV5-6 with TRBJ2-7; D remains unclear. The V end was cut by 0 bases, the J end by 2 bases, with 6 bases between. The CDR3 extends over 13 amino acids. Germline V CDR1 and CDR2: SGHDT, YYEEEE. This CDR3 reads CASSLGRTYEQYF. The CDR3 DNA is TGTGCCAGCAGCTTGGGTCGGACCTACGAGCAGTACTTC.

The rearrangement joins TRBV5-6 to TRBJ2-6, with TRBD1 matching over 7 bases. The germline gives CDR1 SGHDT, CDR2 YYEEEE. The CDR3 is 18 residues long. V shed 3 bases, J shed 0 bases, and the junction held 9 bases outside the gene matches. This CDR3 is CASSSRWDSLSGANVLTF. CDR3 bases: TGTGCCAGCAGCTCCCGTTGGGACAGCCTCTCTGGGGCCAACGTCCTGACTTTC. Looking up the rest from reference TRBV5-6 and TRBJ2-6 gives the full variable domain: DAGVTQSPTHLIKTRGQQVTLRCSPKSGHDTVSWYQQALGQGPQFIFQYYEEEERQRGNFPDRFSGHQFPNYSSELNVNALLLGDSALYLCASSSRWDSLSGANVLTFGAGSRLTVL.

The chain is built from TRBV9 and TRBJ2-5; 10 positions match TRBD2. Germline V gene lookup returns CDR1 SGDLS and CDR2 YYNGEE. Germline trimming cut 0 bases from V and 3 bases from J; bases unmatched to any gene: 8. This CDR3 region has 17 residues. CDR3 loop: CASSVAKVAGGEETQYF. Written as DNA, the CDR3 is TGTGCCAGCAGCGTAGCTAAGGTAGCGGGGGGTGAAGAGACCCAGTACTTC.

The table lists this clone with a few counts. The genes are TRBV11-1 and TRBJ1-2, with D perhaps TRBD1 (5 bases). Germline assignment: CDR1 SGHAT and CDR2 FQDESV (reference sequence). V dropped 8 bases and J dropped 7 bases, with 17 bases sitting between them. The CDR3 totals 13 residues. The CDR3 spells CASGLPNGGGYTF. The CDR3 DNA reads as TGTGCCAGCGGACTCCCAAATGGGGGTGGCTACACCTTC. Complete variable domain (other parts from reference TRBV11-1 and TRBJ1-2): EAEVAQSPRYKITEKSQAVAFWCDPISGHATLYWYRQILGQGPELLVQFQDESVVDDSQLPKDRFSAERLKGVDSTLKIQPAELGDSAMYLCASGLPNGGGYTFGSGTRLTVV.

The V and J genes are TRBV19 and TRBJ2-7, with TRBD1 identical over 9 bases. This CDR3 is 14 amino acids long. Germline loops: CDR1 LNHDA, CDR2 SQIVND (reference sequence). The ends lost 5 bases at V and 4 bases at J; junction bases unmatched: 6. CDR3 sequence: CASSPIGQGYEQYF. For the CDR3, the DNA is TGTGCCAGTAGTCCGATAGGACAGGGGTACGAGCAGTACTTC. The whole variable domain, filled in from reference TRBV19 and TRBJ2-7, reads DGGITQSPKYLFRKEGQNVTLSCEQNLNHDAMYWYRQDPGQGLRLIYYSQIVNDFQKGDIAEGYSVSREKKESFPLTVTSAQKNPTAFYLCASSPIGQGYEQYFGPGTRLTVT.

CDR3: CASSNTGTGYEQYF. DNA of the CDR3: TGTGCCAGCAGCAACACCGGGACAGGGTACGAGCAGTACTTC. The J gene is TRBJ2-7, the V gene TRBV6-1; 9 positions match TRBD1. CDR1 and CDR2 from the germline V gene are MNHNS and SASEGT. The CDR3 extends over 14 amino acids. The junction had 7 bases not matched to a gene; V was cut back by 6 bases and J by 4 bases.

The chain recombines TRBV9 with TRBJ1-5, with D maybe TRBD1 (5 bases). The germline V gene has CDR1 SGDLS and CDR2 YYNGEE. The CDR3 is 14 amino acids. V shed 3 bases and J shed 5 bases, with 12 bases lying between them. The CDR3 sequence is CASSAGGGDQPQHF. The CDR3 bases are TGTGCCAGCAGCGCCGGGGGGGGAGATCAGCCCCAGCATTTT. Based on the CDR3 plus reference TRBV9 and TRBJ1-5, the full variable domain is DSGVTQTPKHLITATGQRVTLRCSPRSGDLSVYWYQQSLDQGLQFLIQYYNGEERAKGNILERFSAQQFPDLHSELNLSSLELGDSALYFCASSAGGGDQPQHFGDGTRLSIL.

This clone has only one observation. This chain joins TRBV4-2 and TRBJ2-2; 7 positions match TRBD1. The germline gives CDR1 LGHNA, CDR2 YNFKEQ. CDR3 length: 15 residues. V trimming: 4 bases; J trimming: 6 bases; junction bases outside the gene matches: 8. The CDR3 DNA follows: TGTGCCAGCAGCCCGACGACAGGGTTAGCCGGGGAGCTGTTTTTT. Its translation: CASSPTTGLAGELFF.